A single sample is the source of the 14 T cell receptor beta chains below, sequenced in a study of blood T cell repertoires in COVID-19. Sequenced by immunoSEQ multiplex PCR; TCRdb stores in-frame clones only, minus some. This repertoire shows approximately 140,000 clones, just over 85% found once; its top ten account for around 8.2%. Sequencing was performed on peripheral blood. The receptors were sampled from a woman aged 60-70 years with acute or convalescent COVID-19.

The rearrangement links TRBV5-1 to TRBJ2-5; D is possibly TRBD2 (6 bases). V shed 4 bases and J shed 4 bases, with 11 bases lying between them. The CDR3 is 13 residues long. Germline V gene lookup returns CDR1 SGHRS and CDR2 YFSETQ. CDR3 in amino acids: CASSPDGRETQYF. The CDR3 DNA reads TGCGCCAGCAGCCCCGACGGGAGAGAGACCCAGTACTTC.

This chain connects TRBV28 to TRBJ1-2; TRBD1 might be the D (5 bases). Germline V lookup: CDR1 MDHEN, CDR2 SYDVKM. The CDR3 extends over 16 amino acids. V was pared by 6 bases and J by 0 bases, with 17 bases between. Here the CDR3 DNA reads TGTGCCAGCAGACGACGAGTAGGGGTTACTAACTATGGCTACACCTTC. Protein: CASRRRVGVTNYGYTF.

This chain connects TRBV19 to TRBJ1-2; D perhaps matches TRBD1 (5 bases). CDR3 size: 14 residues. CDR1 is LNHDA, CDR2 SQIVND, per germline (reference sequence). Trimming cost V 5 bases and J 6 bases, with 16 bases left between them. The CDR3 loop is CASSPRDLLHGYTF. CDR3 nucleotide sequence: TGTGCCAGTAGTCCCCGGGACTTACTCCATGGCTACACCTTC.

The gene calls are TRBV3-1 (or the pseudogene TRBV3-2) and TRBJ2-1, with D possibly matching TRBD2 (6 bases). The CDR3 extends over 15 amino acids. The germline V gene has CDR1 LGHDT and CDR2 YNNKEL (reference sequence). V shed 6 bases and J shed 6 bases, with 18 bases lying between them. For the CDR3, the DNA is TGTGCCAGCAGGGGGGGAGCGCGGGGCCCCAATGAGCAGTTCTTC. It is translated as CASRGGARGPNEQFF.

This chain joins TRBV28 and TRBJ1-2, with D uncertain. Trimming took 3 bases from V and 4 from J, leaving 6 bases between them. The CDR3 has 12 residues. Germline CDR1 and CDR2: MDHEN and SYDVKM. The chain's CDR3 is CASSFAGYGYTF. The CDR3 DNA reads TGTGCCAGCAGTTTTGCAGGCTATGGCTACACCTTC.

V is TRBV12-3 or TRBV12-4 and J is TRBJ2-5, with D possibly being TRBD2 (5 bases). The V end was cut by 7 bases, the J end by 2 bases, with 8 bases between. This CDR3 region has 12 residues. The CDR3 DNA follows: TGTGCCAGCAACCGGGGACAAGAGACCCAGTACTTC. It codes for CASNRGQETQYF.

The chain combines TRBV15 with TRBJ2-5, with 7 bases that match TRBD1. CDR3 size: 16 residues. J lost 5 bases, V lost 0 bases, and 9 bases had no gene match. Germline CDR1 reads LNHNV; CDR2 reads YYDKDF (reference sequence). CDR3 nucleotide sequence: TGTGCCACCAGCAGAGACCTACAGGGGCTGGGGGAGACCCAGTACTTC. It codes for CATSRDLQGLGETQYF.

The rearrangement uses TRBV6-6 and TRBJ1-5, with 7 bases that match TRBD1. The CDR3 has 16 residues. With 7 bases clipped from V and 3 bases from J, the junction kept 12 bases outside the gene matches. CDR1 is MNHNY, CDR2 SVGAGI, per germline (reference sequence). The CDR3 sequence is CASTLPETGHNQPQHF. CDR3 bases: TGTGCCAGCACTCTACCCGAGACAGGGCACAATCAGCCCCAGCATTTT.

The CDR3 spells CASKGDSTNEKLFF. CDR3 nucleotide sequence: TGTGCCAGCAAAGGGGACAGCACTAATGAAAAACTGTTTTTT. V usage is TRBV6-6 and J usage is TRBJ1-4, with TRBD1 identical over 7 bases. The CDR3 spans 14 residues. V trimming: 7 bases; J trimming: 2 bases; junction bases outside the gene matches: 4. The germline V gene encodes CDR1 MNHNY and CDR2 SVGAGI (reference sequence).

The CDR3 DNA is TGTGCCAGCAGTCCATCCCTCGGGCAGGGGAACACTGAAGCTTTCTTT. It translates to CASSPSLGQGNTEAFF. The chain has TRBV28 and TRBJ1-1; tentative D call: TRBD1 (5 bases). The CDR3 loop spans 16 amino acids. The V gene lost 5 bases and the J gene lost 1 base, with 17 bases spanning the gap. Germline V gives CDR1 MDHEN, CDR2 SYDVKM. The full variable domain, completed using reference TRBV28 and TRBJ1-1, is DVKVTQSSRYLVKRTGEKVFLECVQDMDHENMFWYRQDPGLGLRLIYFSYDVKMKEKGDIPEGYSVSREKKERFSLILESASTNQTSMYLCASSPSLGQGNTEAFFGQGTRLTVV.

The chain couples TRBV27 to TRBJ1-5, with 7 bases that match TRBD1. Trimming cost V 5 bases and J 4 bases; bases outside gene matches: 8. The CDR3 runs to 15 residues. The V gene's germline CDR1 is MNHEY and CDR2 SMNVEV (reference sequence). Written as DNA, the CDR3 is TGTGCCAGCAGTCCCCACAGGGGTGGAAATCAGCCCCAGCATTTT. It encodes CASSPHRGGNQPQHF.

The V and J genes are TRBV27 and TRBJ1-5, with 10 bases that match TRBD1. This CDR3 spans 16 amino acids. Germline CDR1 and CDR2: MNHEY and SMNVEV (reference sequence). V lost 8 bases, J lost 2 bases, and 9 bases stayed unmatched. The CDR3 DNA reads TGTGCCAGCGGACCGACAGGGGGCTCTGGCAATCAGCCCCAGCATTTT. It encodes CASGPTGGSGNQPQHF.

The chain uses TRBV5-1 and TRBJ1-1; D may be TRBD1 (5 bases). V lost 0 bases, J lost 1 base, and 16 bases lay in between. Germline V gives CDR1 SGHRS, CDR2 YFSETQ. This CDR3 is 17 amino acids long. CDR3 sequence reads: CASSLVRDSQGNTEAFF. The CDR3 DNA sequence: TGCGCCAGCAGCTTGGTCAGGGACTCCCAAGGGAACACTGAAGCTTTCTTT.

This clone was picked up one time. V usage is TRBV19 and J usage is TRBJ2-7, with D possibly matching TRBD1 (7 bases). CDR3 size: 16 residues. From germline, CDR1 is LNHDA and CDR2 SQIVND (reference sequence). Trimming took off 2 bases at V and 2 bases at J, with 16 bases between the two ends. CDR3 in amino acids: CASSISRGALTYEQYF. As DNA, the CDR3 is TGTGCCAGTAGTATATCCAGGGGGGCCCTAACCTACGAGCAGTACTTC. Full variable domain (outside the CDR3, taken from reference TRBV19 and TRBJ2-7): DGGITQSPKYLFRKEGQNVTLSCEQNLNHDAMYWYRQDPGQGLRLIYYSQIVNDFQKGDIAEGYSVSREKKESFPLTVTSAQKNPTAFYLCASSISRGALTYEQYFGPGTRLTVT.